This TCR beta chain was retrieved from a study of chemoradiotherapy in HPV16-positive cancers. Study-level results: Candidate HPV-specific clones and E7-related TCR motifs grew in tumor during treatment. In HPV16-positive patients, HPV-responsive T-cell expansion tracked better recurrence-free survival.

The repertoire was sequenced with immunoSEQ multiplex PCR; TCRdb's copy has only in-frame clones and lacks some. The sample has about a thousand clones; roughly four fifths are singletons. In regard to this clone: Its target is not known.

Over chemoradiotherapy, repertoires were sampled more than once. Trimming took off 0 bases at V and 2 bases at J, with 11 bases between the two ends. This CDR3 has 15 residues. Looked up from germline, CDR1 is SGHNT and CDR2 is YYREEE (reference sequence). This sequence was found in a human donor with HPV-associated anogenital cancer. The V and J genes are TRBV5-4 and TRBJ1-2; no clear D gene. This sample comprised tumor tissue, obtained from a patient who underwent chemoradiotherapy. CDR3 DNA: TGTGCCAGCAGCTTGGTTGTCGGGGAAAACTATGGCTACACCTTC. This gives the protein CASSLVVGENYGYTF.